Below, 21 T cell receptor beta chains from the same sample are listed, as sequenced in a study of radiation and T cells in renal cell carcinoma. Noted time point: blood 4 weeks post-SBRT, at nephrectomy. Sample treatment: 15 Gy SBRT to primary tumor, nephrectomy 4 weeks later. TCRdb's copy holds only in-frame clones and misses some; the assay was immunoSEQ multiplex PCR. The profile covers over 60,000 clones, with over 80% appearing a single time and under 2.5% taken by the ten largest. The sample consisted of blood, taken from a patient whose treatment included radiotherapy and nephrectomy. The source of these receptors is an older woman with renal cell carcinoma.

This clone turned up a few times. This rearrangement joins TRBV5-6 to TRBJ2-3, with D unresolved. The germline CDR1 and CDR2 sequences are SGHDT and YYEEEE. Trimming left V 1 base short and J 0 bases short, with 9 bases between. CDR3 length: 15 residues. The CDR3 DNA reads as TGTGCCAGCAGCTTGTTTCGGGTTAGCACAGATACGCAGTATTTT. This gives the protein CASSLFRVSTDTQYF.

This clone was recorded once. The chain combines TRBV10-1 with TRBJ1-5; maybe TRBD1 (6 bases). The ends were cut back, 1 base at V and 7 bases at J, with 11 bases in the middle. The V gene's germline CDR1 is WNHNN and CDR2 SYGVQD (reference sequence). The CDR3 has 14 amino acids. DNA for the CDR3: TGCGCCAGCAGTGAGTACAGGGTTGGACAGCCCCAGCATTTT. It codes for CASSEYRVGQPQHF.

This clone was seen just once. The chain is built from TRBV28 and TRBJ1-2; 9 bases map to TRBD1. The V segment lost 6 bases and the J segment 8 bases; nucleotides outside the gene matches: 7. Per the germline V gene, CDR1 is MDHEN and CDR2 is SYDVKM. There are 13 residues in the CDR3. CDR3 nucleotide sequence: TGTGCCAGCAGAGGGGACAGGGCGCGGGGCTACACCTTC. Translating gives CASRGDRARGYTF.

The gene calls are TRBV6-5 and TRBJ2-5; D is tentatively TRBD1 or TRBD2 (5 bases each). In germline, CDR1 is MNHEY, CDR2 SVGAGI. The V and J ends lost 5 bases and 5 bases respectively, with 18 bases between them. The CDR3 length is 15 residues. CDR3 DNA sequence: TGTGCCAGCAGTGCTCCGGGACGGAGAGGGGAGACCCAGTACTTC. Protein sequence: CASSAPGRRGETQYF.

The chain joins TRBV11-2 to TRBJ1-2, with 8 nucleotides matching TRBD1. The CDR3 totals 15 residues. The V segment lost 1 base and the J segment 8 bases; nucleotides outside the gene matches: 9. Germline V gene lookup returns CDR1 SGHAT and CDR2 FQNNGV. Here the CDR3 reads CASSLGPDRARGYTF. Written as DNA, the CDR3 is TGTGCCAGCAGCTTAGGCCCGGACAGGGCAAGAGGCTACACCTTC. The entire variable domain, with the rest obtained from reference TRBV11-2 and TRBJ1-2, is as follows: EAGVAQSPRYKIIEKRQSVAFWCNPISGHATLYWYQQILGQGPKLLIQFQNNGVVDDSQLPKDRFSAERLKGVDSTLKIQPAKLEDSAVYLCASSLGPDRARGYTFGSGTRLTVV.

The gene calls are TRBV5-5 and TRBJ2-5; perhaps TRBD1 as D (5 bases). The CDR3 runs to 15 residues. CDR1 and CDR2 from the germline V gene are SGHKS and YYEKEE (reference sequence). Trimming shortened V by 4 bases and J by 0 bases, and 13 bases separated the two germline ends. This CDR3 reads CASSEGRRDQETQYF. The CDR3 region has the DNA TGTGCCAGCAGCGAAGGCCGCAGGGACCAAGAGACCCAGTACTTC.

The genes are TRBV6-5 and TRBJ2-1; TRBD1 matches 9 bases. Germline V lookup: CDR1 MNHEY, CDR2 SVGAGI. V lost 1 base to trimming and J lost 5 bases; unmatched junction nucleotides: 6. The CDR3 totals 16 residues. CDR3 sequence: CASSYWGQGRDNEQFF. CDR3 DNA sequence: TGTGCCAGCAGTTACTGGGGACAGGGCCGAGACAATGAGCAGTTCTTC.

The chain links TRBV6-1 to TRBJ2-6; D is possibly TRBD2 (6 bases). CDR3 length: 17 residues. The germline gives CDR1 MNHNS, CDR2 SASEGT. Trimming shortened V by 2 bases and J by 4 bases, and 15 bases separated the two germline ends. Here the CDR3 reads CASSERGGAGGANVLTF. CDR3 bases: TGTGCCAGCAGTGAACGAGGAGGGGCGGGCGGGGCCAACGTCCTGACTTTC.

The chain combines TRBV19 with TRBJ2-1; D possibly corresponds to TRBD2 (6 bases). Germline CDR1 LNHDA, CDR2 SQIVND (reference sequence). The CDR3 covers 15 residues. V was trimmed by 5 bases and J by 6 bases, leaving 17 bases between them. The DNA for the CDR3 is TGTGCCAGTAGTTTGGGGTCCGGGAGTAGCAATGAGCAGTTCTTC. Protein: CASSLGSGSSNEQFF. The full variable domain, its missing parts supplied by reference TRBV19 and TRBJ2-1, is DGGITQSPKYLFRKEGQNVTLSCEQNLNHDAMYWYRQDPGQGLRLIYYSQIVNDFQKGDIAEGYSVSREKKESFPLTVTSAQKNPTAFYLCASSLGSGSSNEQFFGPGTRLTVL.

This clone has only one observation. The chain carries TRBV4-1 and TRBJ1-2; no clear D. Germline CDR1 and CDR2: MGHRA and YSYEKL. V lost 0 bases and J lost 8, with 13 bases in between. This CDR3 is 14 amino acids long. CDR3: CASSQERDSPGYTF. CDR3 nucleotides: TGCGCCAGCAGCCAAGAAAGGGATTCTCCCGGCTACACCTTC.

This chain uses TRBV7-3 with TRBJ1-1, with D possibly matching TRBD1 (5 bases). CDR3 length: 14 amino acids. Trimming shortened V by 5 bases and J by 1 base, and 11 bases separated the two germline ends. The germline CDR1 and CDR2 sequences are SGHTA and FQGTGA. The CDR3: CASSLDRWNTEAFF. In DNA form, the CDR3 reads TGTGCCAGCAGCCTCGACAGATGGAACACTGAAGCTTTCTTT.

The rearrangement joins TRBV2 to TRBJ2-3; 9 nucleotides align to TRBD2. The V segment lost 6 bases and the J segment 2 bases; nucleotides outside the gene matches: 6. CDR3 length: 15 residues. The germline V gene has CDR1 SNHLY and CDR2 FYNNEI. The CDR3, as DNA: TGTGCCAGCAGCCGGGGACTAGCCCCCACAGATACGCAGTATTTT. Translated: CASSRGLAPTDTQYF.

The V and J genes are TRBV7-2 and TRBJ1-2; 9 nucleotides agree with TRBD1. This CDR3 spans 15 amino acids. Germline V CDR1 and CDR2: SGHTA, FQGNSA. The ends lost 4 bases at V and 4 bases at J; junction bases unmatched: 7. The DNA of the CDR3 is TGTGCCAGCAGCTCCGGTGGGACAGGGAGCTATGGCTACACCTTC. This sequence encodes CASSSGGTGSYGYTF.

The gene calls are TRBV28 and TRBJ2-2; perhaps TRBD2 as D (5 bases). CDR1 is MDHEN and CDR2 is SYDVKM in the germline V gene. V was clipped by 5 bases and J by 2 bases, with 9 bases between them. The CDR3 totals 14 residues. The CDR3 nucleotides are TGTGCCAGCAGTCCCCGACTAAACACCGGGGAGCTGTTTTTT. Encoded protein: CASSPRLNTGELFF.

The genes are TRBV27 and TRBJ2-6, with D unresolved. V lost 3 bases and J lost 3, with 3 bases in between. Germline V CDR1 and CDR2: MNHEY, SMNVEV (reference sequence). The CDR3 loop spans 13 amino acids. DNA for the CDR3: TGTGCCAGCAGTTTCCATGGGGCCAACGTCCTGACTTTC. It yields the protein CASSFHGANVLTF.

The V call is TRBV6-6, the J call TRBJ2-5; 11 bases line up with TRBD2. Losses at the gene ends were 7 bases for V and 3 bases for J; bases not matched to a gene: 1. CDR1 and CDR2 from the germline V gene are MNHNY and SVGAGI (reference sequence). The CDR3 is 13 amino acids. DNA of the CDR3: TGTGCCAGCAAGACTAGCGGGGAAGAGACCCAGTACTTC. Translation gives CASKTSGEETQYF.

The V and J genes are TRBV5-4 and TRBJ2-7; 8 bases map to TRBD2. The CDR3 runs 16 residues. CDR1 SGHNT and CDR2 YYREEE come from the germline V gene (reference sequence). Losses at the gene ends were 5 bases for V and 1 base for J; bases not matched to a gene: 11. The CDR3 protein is CASRPGGAGVSYEQYF. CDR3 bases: TGTGCCAGCAGACCCGGGGGGGCGGGAGTTTCCTACGAGCAGTACTTC.

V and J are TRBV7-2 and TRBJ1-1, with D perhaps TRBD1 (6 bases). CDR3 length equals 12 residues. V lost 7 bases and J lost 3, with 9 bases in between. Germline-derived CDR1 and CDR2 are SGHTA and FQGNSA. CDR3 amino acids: CASKRGDTEAFF. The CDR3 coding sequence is TGTGCCAGCAAAAGGGGGGACACTGAAGCTTTCTTT.

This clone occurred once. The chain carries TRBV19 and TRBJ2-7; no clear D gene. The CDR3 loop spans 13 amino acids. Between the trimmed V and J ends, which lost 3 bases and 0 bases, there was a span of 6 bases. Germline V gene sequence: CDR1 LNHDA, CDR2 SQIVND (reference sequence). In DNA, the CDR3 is TGTGCCAGTAGTATGACCAGCTCCTACGAGCAGTACTTC. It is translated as CASSMTSSYEQYF.

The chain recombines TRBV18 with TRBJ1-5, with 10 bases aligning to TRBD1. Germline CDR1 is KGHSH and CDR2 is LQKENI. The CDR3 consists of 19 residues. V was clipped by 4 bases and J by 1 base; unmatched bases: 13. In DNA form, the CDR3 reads TGTGCCAGCTCACTCCGGAGCACGGGACAGGGGATCAGCAATCAGCCCCAGCATTTT. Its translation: CASSLRSTGQGISNQPQHF.

The CDR3 nucleotides are TGTGCCAGCAGTTTTGTAGGATTACAAGATAATGAAAAACTGTTTTTT. Protein product: CASSFVGLQDNEKLFF. The chain links TRBV28 to TRBJ1-4, with D unclear. The CDR3 contains 16 residues. Trimming cost V 3 bases and J 4 bases, with 15 bases left between them. CDR1 MDHEN and CDR2 SYDVKM come from the germline V gene.